The rows below give T cell receptor beta chains drawn from one sample of a study of T cell responses to AZD1222 COVID-19 vaccine. Here immunoSEQ multiplex PCR was the method, and the copy in TCRdb shows in-frame clones only, minus some. The sample records roughly 120,000 clones, roughly 87% being singletons. Source: peripheral blood, taken 28 days after the second AZD1222 dose. These TCRs come from an adult who received the AZD1222 COVID-19 vaccine. The CDR3 runs from the conserved cysteine through the conserved F or W. D genes are given only for firm matches. Rows give clone size only sometimes, using once, few, many, or a class for an expanded clone.

d_call,v_call,j_call,clone_size,cdr3_nt,cdr3_aa
NA,TRBV7-2,TRBJ2-6,NA,TGTGCCAGCAGCTTAGGAGGGTCCGGGGCCAACGTCCTGACTTTC,CASSLGGSGANVLTF
NA,TRBV18,TRBJ1-2,NA,TGTGCCAGCTCACGTATGGCTGTCGTAGATGGCTACACCTTC,CASSRMAVVDGYTF
NA,TRBV28,TRBJ2-3,NA,TGTGCCAGCAGTTTAGGGGGCGCCTCAGATACGCAGTATTTT,CASSLGGASDTQYF
NA,TRBV29-1,TRBJ2-7,NA,TGCAGCGTCCGGACTGTCTCCTACGAGCAGTACTTC,CSVRTVSYEQYF
NA,TRBV30,TRBJ1-2,few,TGTGCCTGGAGGTTTCGGTCTTTGTATGGCTACACCTTC,CAWRFRSLYGYTF
TRBD1,TRBV7-8,TRBJ1-6,few,TGTGCCAGCAGCTCATACAGGGGGCTGGGTTCACCCCTCCACTTT,CASSSYRGLGSPLHF
NA,TRBV11-3,TRBJ2-6,NA,TGTGCCAGCAGCTTAGATGACAGTCGACGCCCCAAGTCGGGGGCCAACGTCCTGACTTTC,CASSLDDSRRPKSGANVLTF
NA,TRBV4-2,TRBJ1-1,NA,TGTGCCAGCAGCCAGGCAGGACAGCCCAAGGCTTTCTTT,CASSQAGQPKAFF
TRBD1,TRBV5-1,TRBJ1-1,NA,TGCGCCAGCAGCCAGGTCCCGGGACAGGGAACTTTCACTGAAGCTTTCTTT,CASSQVPGQGTFTEAFF
NA,TRBV29-1,TRBJ2-2,NA,TGCAGCGCCCTCCCGCGGGCCGGGGAGCTGTTTTTT,CSALPRAGELFF
TRBD1,TRBV7-4,TRBJ1-5,NA,TGTGCCAGGGGACCGGGACAGGGGAACCCCCTAGGCAATCAGCCCCAGCATTTT,CARGPGQGNPLGNQPQHF
TRBD1,TRBV30,TRBJ1-5,NA,TGTGCCTGGAATCCAGGGGGAAATCAGCCCCAGCATTTT,CAWNPGGNQPQHF
NA,TRBV7-9,TRBJ1-6,NA,TGTGCCAGCAGCCCAGGGCAGGGTAGTAATTCACCCCTCCACTTT,CASSPGQGSNSPLHF
TRBD1,TRBV14,TRBJ2-2,NA,TGTGCCAGCAGCCTACGGACAGGGTCCAACACCGGGGAGCTGTTTTTT,CASSLRTGSNTGELFF
NA,TRBV27,TRBJ2-7,once,TGTGCCAGCAGTTTAGGAACGTACTCCCACTACGAGCAGTACTTC,CASSLGTYSHYEQYF
NA,TRBV5-1,TRBJ1-1,NA,TGCGCCAGCAGCTTGGGTGTAGGGGGGAACACTGAAGCTTTCTTT,CASSLGVGGNTEAFF
NA,TRBV5-8,TRBJ2-3,NA,TGTGCCAGCAGCCTGGCCGGGGGAAGCACAGATACGCAGTATTTT,CASSLAGGSTDTQYF
NA,TRBV5-4,TRBJ1-6,NA,TGTGCCAGCAGCTTAGATAGGGACCATTCACCCCTCCACTTT,CASSLDRDHSPLHF
TRBD1,TRBV7-9,TRBJ1-1,NA,TGTGCCAGCAGCTTCCCGGGGACAGAGAACACTGAAGCTTTCTTT,CASSFPGTENTEAFF
NA,TRBV6-5,TRBJ1-2,NA,TGTGCCAGCAGCTACGCCGGAGGGTCCTATGGCTACACCTTC,CASSYAGGSYGYTF
NA,TRBV19,TRBJ1-4,few,TGTGCCAGTAAGATGATGGCGACCGAAAAACTGTTTTTT,CASKMMATEKLFF
NA,TRBV7-2,TRBJ1-2,few,TGTGCCAGCAGCTTAGTAGCCATCGTTGGCGGCTACACCTTC,CASSLVAIVGGYTF
NA,TRBV2,TRBJ1-6,NA,TGTGCCAGCAGTGGGGACAACTTAAACTCACCCCTCCACTTT,CASSGDNLNSPLHF
NA,TRBV4-2,TRBJ1-3,NA,TGTGCCAGCAGCCAAGATAGGGGCGCGGGCACCATATATTTT,CASSQDRGAGTIYF
TRBD2,TRBV27,TRBJ2-2,NA,TGTGCCAGCAGTTTATCTCCTCCGCTAGCGGGGTACACCGGGGAGCTGTTTTTT,CASSLSPPLAGYTGELFF
NA,TRBV5-1,TRBJ1-6,once,TGCGCCAGCAGCTGGACATCGAATTCACCCCTCCACTTT,CASSWTSNSPLHF
NA,TRBV29-1,TRBJ2-7,NA,TGCAGCGTAGGGGATGACAGATTCTACGAGCAGTACTTC,CSVGDDRFYEQYF
NA,TRBV11-1,TRBJ1-2,NA,TGTGCCAGCAGCTCTCGGGGGGACGGCTACACCTTC,CASSSRGDGYTF
NA,TRBV29-1,TRBJ2-1,once,TGCAGCGGGGGGCCCACCTACAATGAGCAGTTCTTC,CSGGPTYNEQFF
TRBD1,TRBV9,TRBJ1-1,NA,TGTGCCAGCGGGGAGACAGGGCACACTGAAGCTTTCTTT,CASGETGHTEAFF
TRBD1,TRBV10-3,TRBJ1-1,NA,TGTGCCACCGCACAGGGGAGGGGGACTGAAGCTTTCTTT,CATAQGRGTEAFF
TRBD1,TRBV9,TRBJ2-3,NA,TGTGCCAGCAGCCCCACCGGGACAGTCGGCACAGATACGCAGTATTTT,CASSPTGTVGTDTQYF
NA,TRBV9,TRBJ2-3,NA,TGTGCCAGCAGCACCCGCACAGATACGCAGTATTTT,CASSTRTDTQYF